The sequence of this TCR beta chain was determined in a study of T cells in Graves' hyperthyroidism and ophthalmopathy. This clonotype appeared a few times. V was clipped by 5 bases and J by 7 bases; unmatched bases: 19. The length of the CDR3 is 17 residues. TCR beta CDR3 regions were amplified from RNA transcripts. First-round RT-PCR of the TCR CDR3 relied on the HTBI primer set. TCRdb reprocessed the multiplex PCR reads with MiXCR, giving one entry per CDR3 protein. The top ten hold 8.9% of the sample, which has hundreds of thousands of distinct CDR3 sequences, over 35% seen once. Participants, patients aged 18 to 65, had newly diagnosed hyperthyroidism with a duration under 2 months.

Sample: blood. The chain links TRBV12-3 or TRBV12-4 to TRBJ1-1; TRBD1 agrees at 7 bases. The TCR was taken from a man aged 18 to 29 with Graves' hyperthyroidism. CDR3 loop: CASSTYLNRGGLDEAFF. CDR3 nucleotide sequence: TGTGCCAGCAGTACATACTTAAACAGGGGCGGACTGGATGAAGCTTTCTTT.